The 30 T cell receptor beta chains below all came from one sample that was sequenced in a study of CD8 T cells in Susac syndrome. After extraction with the RNeasy kit, roughly 0.5 to 1 ug of the RNA was reverse transcribed using random hexamers. TCRdb analysed the immunoSEQ multiplex PCR reads with MiXCR anew, one entry per CDR3 protein. Of fewer than 90,000 distinct CDR3 sequences listed, 94% are singletons. The specimen was CD8+ T cells from PBMCs. All receptors derive from a human donor with Susac syndrome.

This rearrangement joins TRBV10-3 to TRBJ2-3; 10 bases line up with TRBD2. The CDR3 is 17 amino acids. Germline V gene lookup returns CDR1 ENHRY and CDR2 SYGVKD. V gave up 10 bases and J gave up 4 bases; unmatched junction bases: 17. The CDR3 nucleotides read TGTGCCACCCGGGCCAAAACTAGCGGGGTTGGGGCAGATACGCAGTATTTT. This sequence encodes CATRAKTSGVGADTQYF.

The chain is built from TRBV12-3 or TRBV12-4 and TRBJ2-7, with 10 bases fitting TRBD2. The CDR3 covers 14 residues. The V and J ends lost 6 bases and 2 bases, in that order; junction bases with no gene match: 4. The CDR3 spells CASSSSGSTYEQYF. The CDR3 DNA follows: TGTGCCAGCAGCTCTAGCGGGAGCACCTACGAGCAGTACTTC.

V gene TRBV29-1 combines with J gene TRBJ2-3, with D perhaps TRBD1 or TRBD2 (5 bases each). The CDR3 consists of 15 residues. Germline V gene sequence: CDR1 SQVTM, CDR2 ANQGSEA. V lost 1 base, J lost 3 bases, and 14 bases lay in between. CDR3 nucleotides: TGCAGCGTTGAAGGTACCGGGACCCGTACAGATACGCAGTATTTT. Amino acid sequence: CSVEGTGTRTDTQYF.

J is TRBJ2-7 and V is TRBV15; D remains ambiguous. Germline CDR1 is LNHNV and CDR2 is YYDKDF (reference sequence). Trimming left V 5 bases short and J 3 bases short, with 11 bases between. This CDR3 is 13 amino acids long. CDR3 sequence reads: CATSVAEDYEQYF. Written as DNA, the CDR3 is TGTGCCACCAGCGTGGCAGAGGACTACGAGCAGTACTTC.

The V gene is TRBV4-2, the J gene TRBJ2-3; TRBD1 might be the D (5 bases). CDR3 length equals 15 residues. Germline V lookup: CDR1 LGHNA, CDR2 YNFKEQ. V dropped 1 base and J dropped 1 base, with 9 bases sitting between them. CDR3 bases: TGTGCCAGCAGCCAAGGGCTAGGGGGCACAGATACGCAGTATTTT. This translates into CASSQGLGGTDTQYF.

This rearrangement joins TRBV7-9 to TRBJ1-4, with D tentatively TRBD1 (6 bases). This CDR3 has 14 amino acids. The germline V gene encodes CDR1 SEHNR and CDR2 FQNEAQ (reference sequence). Trimming shortened V by 7 bases and J by 7 bases, and 16 bases separated the two germline ends. The CDR3 loop reads CASTQGGIREKLFF. Here the CDR3 DNA reads TGTGCCAGCACCCAAGGGGGAATTCGTGAAAAACTGTTTTTT. The full variable domain, completed using reference TRBV7-9 and TRBJ1-4, is DTGVSQNPRHKITKRGQNVTFRCDPISEHNRLYWYRQTLGQGPEFLTYFQNEAQLEKSRLLSDRFSAERPKGSFSTLEIQRTEQGDSAMYLCASTQGGIREKLFFGSGTQLSVL.

The rearrangement links TRBV25-1 to TRBJ2-1; D is undetermined. V was trimmed by 2 bases and J by 9 bases, leaving 5 bases between them. The CDR3 sequence is 11 residues long. In germline, CDR1 is MGHDK, CDR2 SYGVNS. CDR3: CASSEKGEQFF. The CDR3 region has the DNA TGTGCCAGCAGTGAAAAGGGTGAGCAGTTCTTC.

The genes are TRBV24-1 and TRBJ2-7, with D unresolved. The germline gives CDR1 KGHDR, CDR2 SFDVKD. The CDR3 runs 14 residues. The germline V and J ends were trimmed by 4 bases and 3 bases, with 12 bases remaining between them. The CDR3 spells CATSDATAHYEQYF. CDR3 DNA sequence: TGTGCCACCAGTGACGCTACAGCCCACTACGAGCAGTACTTC.

The chain has TRBV30 and TRBJ2-5; D uncertain. The CDR3 sequence is 15 residues long. Per the germline V gene, CDR1 is GTSNPN and CDR2 is SVGIG (reference sequence). V shed 0 bases and J shed 3 bases, with 14 bases lying between them. The CDR3: CAWSVRSGVEETQYF. CDR3 nucleotides: TGTGCCTGGAGTGTACGATCCGGCGTAGAAGAGACCCAGTACTTC.

The rearrangement links TRBV28 to TRBJ2-5; no reliable D call. The CDR3 is 13 residues long. V was pared by 6 bases and J by 0 bases, with 8 bases between. The germline gives CDR1 MDHEN, CDR2 SYDVKM. For the CDR3, the DNA is TGTGCCAGCAGCCTACCGTACCAAGAGACCCAGTACTTC. Amino acids: CASSLPYQETQYF. The whole variable domain, remainder taken from reference TRBV28 and TRBJ2-5, is DVKVTQSSRYLVKRTGEKVFLECVQDMDHENMFWYRQDPGLGLRLIYFSYDVKMKEKGDIPEGYSVSREKKERFSLILESASTNQTSMYLCASSLPYQETQYFGPGTRLLVL.

V is TRBV7-9 and J is TRBJ1-1; 7 bases fit TRBD1. CDR3 length equals 13 residues. Unmatched junction bases numbered 4, after V lost 5 bases and J lost 4 bases. The germline gives CDR1 SEHNR, CDR2 FQNEAQ (reference sequence). CDR3: CASSPGQTTEAFF. The CDR3 DNA follows: TGTGCCAGCAGCCCGGGACAGACCACTGAAGCTTTCTTT.

The chain employs TRBV6-6 and TRBJ2-7; 14 nucleotides match TRBD2. Germline CDR1 is MNHNY and CDR2 is SVGAGI (reference sequence). The CDR3 sequence is 14 residues long. The V and J ends lost 6 bases and 7 bases, in that order; junction bases with no gene match: 5. CDR3 in DNA: TGTGCCAGCAGGACCGGACTAGCGGGAGGAGAGCAGTACTTC. It translates to CASRTGLAGGEQYF.

The chain uses TRBV6-2 or TRBV6-3 and TRBJ1-2; no definite D call. V lost 4 bases and J lost 0, with 12 bases in between. Germline V CDR1 and CDR2: MNHEY, SVGEGT. CDR3 length: 15 residues. The CDR3: CASSSYQAANYGYTF. CDR3 DNA: TGTGCCAGCAGTTCCTACCAGGCAGCTAACTATGGCTACACCTTC.

The V call is TRBV7-9, the J call TRBJ2-7; no clear D. This CDR3 is built from 14 residues. Trimming stripped 2 bases from V and 4 bases from J, with 12 bases between. Germline loops: CDR1 SEHNR, CDR2 FQNEAQ (reference sequence). The CDR3 here is CASSLSGLNYEQYF. The DNA for the CDR3 is TGTGCCAGCAGCTTATCCGGGCTTAATTACGAGCAGTACTTC.

The V gene is TRBV24-1, the J gene TRBJ2-5, with TRBD1 identical over 7 bases. Germline CDR1 KGHDR, CDR2 SFDVKD. The trim removed 3 bases at V and 3 bases at J, leaving 3 bases unmatched. This CDR3 is 14 amino acids long. The CDR3 region is CATSDTGTEETQYF. The DNA of the CDR3 is TGTGCCACCAGTGATACCGGGACAGAAGAGACCCAGTACTTC.

CDR3 protein: CASSFSLGLAGSQTYNEQFF. The CDR3 DNA sequence: TGTGCCAGCAGCTTCAGTTTAGGACTAGCGGGGAGCCAGACTTACAATGAGCAGTTCTTC. The chain carries TRBV11-1 and TRBJ2-1, with 12 bases matching TRBD2. The germline V gene has CDR1 SGHAT and CDR2 FQDESV (reference sequence). V lost 3 bases and J lost 4; bases outside the gene matches: 16. The length of the CDR3 is 20 residues.

The V and J genes are TRBV7-8 and TRBJ1-1, with 7 bases identical to TRBD1. With V trimmed by 4 bases and J by 1 base, 9 bases remained unmatched. Germline loops: CDR1 SGHVS, CDR2 FQNEAQ. This CDR3 region has 16 residues. CDR3 bases: TGTGCCAGCAGCTCCAGAACAGGGGAGGGGAACACTGAAGCTTTCTTT. It specifies CASSSRTGEGNTEAFF.

About this clonotype itself: At one end, the junction sequence differs from germline, possibly due to a read error. This chain links TRBV5-4 with TRBJ1-4, with D tentatively TRBD1 (6 bases). The CDR3 loop spans 14 amino acids. The V gene's germline CDR1 is SGHNT and CDR2 YYREEE (reference sequence). CDR3 residues: CASSFDRSNEKLFF. The CDR3 coding sequence is TGTGCCAGCAGCTTCGACAGGTCTAACGAAAAACTGTTTTTT. The whole variable domain, filled in from reference TRBV5-4 and TRBJ1-4, reads ETGVTQSPTHLIKTRGQQVTLRCSSQSGHNTVSWYQQALGQGPQFIFQYYREEENGRGNFPPRFSGLQFPNYSSELNVNALELDDSALYLCASSFDRSNEKLFFGSGTQLSVL.

The rearrangement joins TRBV28 to TRBJ1-2, with 9 bases lining up with TRBD1. V lost 8 bases and J lost 6; bases outside the gene matches: 10. The CDR3 loop spans 14 amino acids. CDR1 is MDHEN and CDR2 is SYDVKM in the germline V gene. CDR3 DNA sequence: TGTGCCAGCCTTACAGGGGGCAACAAGGATGGCTACACCTTC. The encoded protein is CASLTGGNKDGYTF.

The chain employs TRBV6-2 or TRBV6-3 and TRBJ2-7; maybe TRBD2 (5 bases). Germline CDR1 and CDR2: MNHEY and SVGEGT. This CDR3 has 12 amino acids. Trimming took 7 bases from V and 4 from J, leaving 11 bases between them. The CDR3 sequence: CASTFGMYEQYF. CDR3 in DNA: TGTGCCAGCACGTTCGGGATGTACGAGCAGTACTTC.

This clonotype was observed a single time. The V call is TRBV10-3, the J call TRBJ2-7; D perhaps matches TRBD1 (7 bases). From germline, CDR1 is ENHRY and CDR2 SYGVKD. The CDR3 has 14 amino acids. The V and J ends lost 4 bases and 3 bases respectively, with 13 bases between them. The CDR3 DNA is TGTGCCATCAGTGCAGGAGGGGGCGACTACGAGCAGTACTTC. Residues: CAISAGGGDYEQYF.

The V call is TRBV10-3, the J call TRBJ2-7; D is unclear. CDR1 and CDR2 (germline): ENHRY, SYGVKD. The CDR3 spans 12 residues. V lost 4 bases and J 7 bases, leaving 11 bases between the germline ends. The CDR3 protein is CAISGAEGEQYF. In DNA, the CDR3 is TGTGCCATCAGTGGAGCAGAAGGTGAGCAGTACTTC.

The chain combines TRBV27 with TRBJ2-7; no reliable D call. This CDR3 contains 11 residues. V was trimmed by 4 bases and J by 6 bases, leaving 7 bases between them. Germline assignment: CDR1 MNHEY and CDR2 SMNVEV (reference sequence). The CDR3 reads CASSSNSEQYF. The CDR3 DNA sequence: TGTGCCAGCAGTTCCAACTCCGAGCAGTACTTC.

The rearrangement uses TRBV4-3 and TRBJ2-7; TRBD1 is a possible D gene (5 bases). Trimming removed 0 bases from V and 1 base from J, with 13 bases in between. CDR1 and CDR2 from the germline V gene are LGHNA and YSLEER. This CDR3 has 16 amino acids. CDR3 in amino acids: CASSQDHPGWSYEQYF. The DNA of the CDR3 is TGCGCCAGCAGCCAAGATCACCCAGGGTGGTCCTACGAGCAGTACTTC.

The CDR3 bases are TGCAGTGCTACAACAGGGGGTTCAGGGGCCAACGTCCTGACTTTC. Protein: CSATTGGSGANVLTF. The rearrangement joins TRBV20-1 to TRBJ2-6; 8 nucleotides line up with TRBD1. Trimming took 4 bases from V and 4 from J; bases not matched to a gene: 6. The CDR3 consists of 15 residues. Germline assignment: CDR1 DFQATT and CDR2 SNEGSKA (reference sequence).

CDR3 residues: CASSLSGKLYNEQFF. The CDR3, as DNA: TGTGCCAGCAGTCTTAGCGGGAAATTATACAATGAGCAGTTCTTC. V and J are TRBV12-3 or TRBV12-4 and TRBJ2-1; 8 bases agree with TRBD2. Trimming cost V 5 bases and J 4 bases; bases outside gene matches: 7. CDR3 size: 15 residues.

V and J are TRBV12-3 or TRBV12-4 and TRBJ2-5; tentative D call: TRBD2 (5 bases). V was shortened by 5 bases and J by 7 bases, with 14 bases between the two germline ends. The CDR3 totals 13 residues. The CDR3 sequence: CASSPSGEGTQYF. The CDR3 DNA sequence: TGTGCCAGCAGTCCCTCGGGTGAGGGGACCCAGTACTTC.

This clonotype was observed once. This chain connects TRBV5-1 to TRBJ2-5, with TRBD1 identical over 7 bases. Unmatched junction bases numbered 6, after V lost 4 bases and J lost 0 bases. This CDR3 region has 15 residues. The germline V gene has CDR1 SGHRS and CDR2 YFSETQ. CDR3 amino acids: CASSQTGLYQETQYF. DNA of the CDR3: TGCGCCAGCAGCCAGACAGGGCTCTACCAAGAGACCCAGTACTTC.

The chain joins TRBV5-6 to TRBJ2-1, with TRBD2 matching 7 bases. The germline gives CDR1 SGHDT, CDR2 YYEEEE. This CDR3 has 15 amino acids. The V segment lost 3 bases and the J segment 4 bases; nucleotides outside the gene matches: 7. The CDR3 sequence is CASSSGLGEYNEQFF. CDR3 coding DNA: TGTGCCAGCAGCTCTGGACTAGGGGAATACAATGAGCAGTTCTTC.

This chain uses TRBV3-1 with TRBJ2-1; the D is unclear. The V gene lost 0 bases and the J gene lost 0 bases, with 6 bases spanning the gap. Germline V lookup: CDR1 LGHDT, CDR2 YNNKEL (reference sequence). The CDR3 spans 15 residues. The CDR3 nucleotides are TGTGCCAGCAGCCAAGATAGAGTCTCCTACAATGAGCAGTTCTTC. It encodes CASSQDRVSYNEQFF.